This T cell receptor beta chain was sequenced in a study of cytomegalovirus exposure and HLA in healthy donors. Regarding the study as a whole: Listed as cytomegalovirus-associated were around 160 TCR beta chains. An analysis done earlier found most TCR beta V segments productive about 87% or about 30% of the time.

It was with 60 Vbeta and 13 Jbeta primers that the PCR ran. Sequencing was performed with immunoSEQ multiplex PCR; in TCRdb, only in-frame clones are kept and a portion is missing. The sample has some 90,000 clones, approximately 70% seen once. Concerning this clone itself: Its target is unknown. A junction end diverges from the germline sequence, so it may reflect a read error.

CDR3 size: 15 residues. Germline CDR1 reads SSHAT; CDR2 reads FNYEAQ (reference sequence). The chain employs TRBV7-7 and TRBJ2-3; D is ambiguous. The TCR sequence derives from a man aged 50-59 years in good health and CMV-seronegative. Material: PBMCs. The CDR3 DNA sequence: TGTGCTAGCAGCTTAGGCGGTACTAGCACAGATACGCAGTATTTT. The encoded protein is CASSLGGTSTDTQYF. Variable domain in full (rest from reference TRBV7-7 and TRBJ2-3): GAGVSQSPRYKVTKRGQDVTLRCDPISSHATLYWYQQALGQGPEFLTYFNYEAQPDKSGLPSDRFSAERPEGSISTLTIQRTEQRDSAMYRCASSLGGTSTDTQYFGPGTRLTVL.